The 7 T cell receptor beta chains given below trace back to one sample, sequenced in a study of blood T cell repertoires in COVID-19. Only in-frame clones appear in the TCRdb table, and some are missing; sequencing was by immunoSEQ multiplex PCR. Here the sample spans over 65,000 clones, 90% being singletons. The sample comprised peripheral blood. Receptor source: a human donor in a cohort sampled during active COVID-19.

The chain recombines TRBV4-2 with TRBJ1-3; 7 bases match TRBD1. J lost 2 bases, V lost 3 bases, and 7 bases had no gene match. The germline CDR1 and CDR2 sequences are LGHNA and YNFKEQ. This CDR3 comprises 16 residues. CDR3 sequence: CASSHAIQGAGNTIYF. As DNA, the CDR3 is TGTGCCAGCAGCCACGCCATCCAGGGGGCTGGAAACACCATATATTTT.

V and J are TRBV11-3 and TRBJ2-5; 13 bases map to TRBD2. The CDR3 covers 16 residues. CDR1 and CDR2 (germline): SGHNT, YENEEA. V lost 3 bases, J lost 4 bases, and 5 bases stayed unmatched. CDR3 nucleotide sequence: TGTGCCAGCAGCTTGGGGACTAGCGGGGTTTCAGAGACCCAGTACTTC. It translates to CASSLGTSGVSETQYF.

The chain recombines TRBV7-6 with TRBJ1-3, with D perhaps matching TRBD1 (6 bases). Germline V gene sequence: CDR1 SGHVS, CDR2 FNYEAQ. Trimming left V 2 bases short and J 2 bases short, with 13 bases between. The CDR3 consists of 16 residues. CDR3 in DNA: TGTGCCAGCAGCTTATACAGGGATGGGGCTGGAAACACCATATATTTT. This translates into CASSLYRDGAGNTIYF.

This clone was counted once. The V call is TRBV7-9, the J call TRBJ1-1; tentative D call: TRBD1 (5 bases). The length of the CDR3 is 12 residues. Trimming left V 5 bases short and J 7 bases short, with 11 bases between. CDR1 is SEHNR, CDR2 FQNEAQ, per germline (reference sequence). The CDR3 reads CASSKPGGEAFF. The CDR3 region has the DNA TGTGCCAGCAGCAAACCCGGGGGTGAAGCTTTCTTT.

This clone appeared a single time. The chain employs TRBV6-5 and TRBJ1-5; 7 bases line up with TRBD1. V lost 6 bases and J lost 6; bases outside the gene matches: 11. CDR3 length: 15 residues. Germline CDR1 reads MNHEY; CDR2 reads SVGAGI. CDR3 protein: CASSPGTRQGQPQHF. The CDR3 nucleotides read TGTGCCAGCAGCCCCGGGACACGACAGGGTCAGCCCCAGCATTTT.

V gene TRBV11-3 combines with J gene TRBJ2-1, with TRBD2 matching 11 bases. With V trimmed by 4 bases and J by 4 bases, 3 bases remained unmatched. This CDR3 is 15 amino acids long. Germline V gene sequence: CDR1 SGHNT, CDR2 YENEEA. The CDR3 here is CASSYTSGGYNEQFF. The CDR3 DNA is TGTGCCAGCAGCTACACTAGCGGGGGTTACAATGAGCAGTTCTTC.

In regard to this clone: The junction departs from germline at one end; a sequencing error may be responsible. This chain links TRBV7-7 with TRBJ2-5; D might be TRBD1 or TRBD2, each matching 6 bases. The CDR3 loop spans 16 amino acids. Germline loops: CDR1 SSHAT, CDR2 FNYEAQ (reference sequence). This CDR3 is CASSLAAARGGETQYF. For the CDR3, the DNA is TGTGCTAGCAGCTTAGCGGCGGCCAGGGGCGGGGAGACCCAGTACTTC.